This TCR beta chain was profiled in a study of T-cell memory formation after mild COVID-19. Study at large: TCR clusters were mostly confined to one donor each. Study-level points and caveats: Clones that contracted from day 15 to 85 had balanced CD4/CD8; later expanders were CD4+ biased.

Notes on this clonotype: Its antigen is not identified.

V was shortened by 3 bases and J by 1 base, with 15 bases between the two germline ends. The germline CDR1 and CDR2 sequences are LNHDA and SQIVND (reference sequence). The CDR3 contains 16 residues. A single record per CDR3 protein comes from TCRdb applying MiXCR to the 5' RACE reads. The sample has about 350,000 distinct CDR3 sequences, approximately 15% seen once; the top ten hold 20% to 25%. This TCR was recovered from a man younger than 35 who had mild COVID-19 (a few samples of this study predate the infection). Cell type and time point are not known. This chain links TRBV19 with TRBJ1-1; D not certain. The sequenced sample was PBMCs or a T cell subset sorted from them (not recorded which). Written as DNA, the CDR3 is TGTGCCAGTAGTATCGCTCCGAGGGTGGGGAACACTGAAGCTTTCTTT. Protein product: CASSIAPRVGNTEAFF.